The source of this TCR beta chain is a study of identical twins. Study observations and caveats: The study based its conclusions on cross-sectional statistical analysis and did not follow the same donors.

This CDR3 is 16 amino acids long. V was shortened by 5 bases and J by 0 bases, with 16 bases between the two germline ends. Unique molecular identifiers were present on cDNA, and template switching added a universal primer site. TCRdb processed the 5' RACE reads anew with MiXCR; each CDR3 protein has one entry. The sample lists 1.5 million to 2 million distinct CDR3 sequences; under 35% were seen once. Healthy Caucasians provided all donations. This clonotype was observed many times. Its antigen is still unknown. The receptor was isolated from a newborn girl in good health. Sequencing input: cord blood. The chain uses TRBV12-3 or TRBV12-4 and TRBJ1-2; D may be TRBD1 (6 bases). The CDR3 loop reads CASSGGAGIPNYGYTF. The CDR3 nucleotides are TGTGCCAGCAGTGGGGGGGCAGGGATCCCTAACTATGGCTACACCTTC.